This T cell receptor (beta chain) emerged from a study of T cell responses to AZD1222 COVID-19 vaccine. Produced via immunoSEQ multiplex PCR; TCRdb's table is partial and in-frame only. This sample has about 100,000 clones; approximately 87% occur once, and the top ten carry 4.2%. CDR1 is LNHDA and CDR2 is SQIVND in the germline V gene (reference sequence). V shed 0 bases and J 10 bases; nucleotides not matched to a gene: 9. The CDR3 consists of 15 residues. J is TRBJ1-5 and V is TRBV19; TRBD1 agrees at 7 bases. The source is an adult in good health. The specimen comprised peripheral blood, sampled on day 0 of MenACWY control vaccination. The DNA for the CDR3 is TGTGCCAGTAGTATAGAAACAGGGGCTTCAGGCCCCCAGCATTTT. Translated, it gives CASSIETGASGPQHF.